Shown below are 13 T cell receptor beta chains from a single sample sequenced in a study of PD-L1 blockade in urothelial cancer. Stated time point: peripheral blood 6 weeks after treatment start. Some clones are missing from TCRdb's copy, which holds only in-frame ones; the method was immunoSEQ multiplex PCR. The table includes around 53,000 clones, approximately 86% detected once. The sequenced sample was PBMCs, obtained around atezolizumab (anti-PD-L1) treatment. The receptors here all came from a man aged 50 or older with urothelial cancer.

J is TRBJ2-7 and V is TRBV15; 11 bases fit TRBD1. The V segment lost 1 base and the J segment 9 bases; nucleotides outside the gene matches: 11. The CDR3 is 16 residues long. Germline assignment: CDR1 LNHNV and CDR2 YYDKDF (reference sequence). CDR3: CATSRGGEGQGDVQYF. The CDR3 DNA follows: TGTGCCACCAGCAGAGGGGGTGAGGGACAGGGGGACGTGCAGTACTTC.

This chain links TRBV9 with TRBJ1-6; 9 bases are a match to TRBD1. The J segment lost 7 bases and the V segment lost 1 base, leaving 9 bases of the junction unmatched. Germline CDR1 is SGDLS and CDR2 is YYNGEE. The CDR3 contains 17 residues. The chain's CDR3 is CASSVSTRTGDNSPLHF. CDR3 sequence (DNA): TGTGCCAGCAGCGTAAGTACCAGGACAGGGGACAATTCACCCCTCCACTTT.

This CDR3 is CASKDSSGNTIYF. The DNA of the CDR3 is TGTGCCAGTAAAGACAGCTCTGGAAACACCATATATTTT. This sequence joins TRBV25-1 and TRBJ1-3; perhaps TRBD1 as D (5 bases). With 9 bases removed from V and 0 bases from J, the gap between germline ends came to 9 bases. Germline CDR1 reads MGHDK; CDR2 reads SYGVNS. This CDR3 contains 13 residues.

This chain connects TRBV27 to TRBJ1-3; 8 bases line up with TRBD1. From germline, CDR1 is MNHEY and CDR2 SMNVEV (reference sequence). The CDR3 is made up of 16 amino acids. Trimming removed 1 base from V and 3 bases from J; junction bases left unmatched: 5. The CDR3 reads CASSLYPTGDGNTIYF. The CDR3, as DNA: TGTGCCAGCAGTTTATATCCGACAGGGGATGGAAACACCATATATTTT.

The rearrangement uses TRBV9 and TRBJ2-3, with D possibly TRBD2 on 7 matching bases. Germline CDR1 SGDLS, CDR2 YYNGEE. The V gene lost 4 bases and the J gene lost 0 bases, with 15 bases spanning the gap. CDR3 length: 16 amino acids. The chain's CDR3 is CASSPEGGRSTDTQYF. CDR3 sequence (DNA): TGTGCCAGCAGCCCAGAGGGGGGGCGTAGCACAGATACGCAGTATTTT.

The chain has TRBV27 and TRBJ2-3, with 13 bases aligning to TRBD2. With V trimmed by 6 bases and J by 2 bases, 8 bases remained unmatched. CDR1 and CDR2 from the germline V gene are MNHEY and SMNVEV (reference sequence). This CDR3 spans 17 amino acids. This CDR3 is CASSPPGLAGNTDTQYF. DNA of the CDR3: TGTGCCAGCAGCCCACCGGGACTAGCGGGGAACACAGATACGCAGTATTTT.

The chain links TRBV4-1 to TRBJ2-1; 10 positions match TRBD2. J gave up 9 bases and V 4 bases, and 12 bases lay outside the gene matches. The CDR3 consists of 16 residues. Germline loops: CDR1 MGHRA, CDR2 YSYEKL. The CDR3 DNA follows: TGCGCCAGCAGCCCGCCCGGGCTAGCGGGAGTCGGTGAGCAGTTCTTC. Its protein is CASSPPGLAGVGEQFF.

DNA for the CDR3: TGTGCCAGCAGCCGGGGGGGGAGCAATCAGCCCCAGCATTTT. Amino acid sequence: CASSRGGSNQPQHF. The chain has TRBV27 and TRBJ1-5; possible D gene TRBD1, 5 bases. This CDR3 is built from 14 residues. Germline assignment: CDR1 MNHEY and CDR2 SMNVEV (reference sequence). The V end was cut by 6 bases, the J end by 1 base, with 10 bases between.

This clone was counted between two and nine times. The rearrangement joins TRBV6-5 to TRBJ1-5; TRBD1 might be the D (6 bases). Germline CDR1 and CDR2: MNHEY and SVGAGI. The CDR3 spans 14 residues. V gave up 6 bases and J gave up 7 bases, with 16 bases separating them. The CDR3 sequence: CASSTYRDGQPQHF. CDR3 sequence (DNA): TGTGCCAGCAGCACTTACAGGGATGGACAGCCCCAGCATTTT.

The rearrangement joins TRBV7-9 to TRBJ2-5; TRBD1 is a possible D gene (6 bases). Trimming removed 5 bases at V and 4 bases at J, with 11 bases between. Germline CDR1 is SEHNR and CDR2 is FQNEAQ (reference sequence). This CDR3 comprises 13 residues. CDR3 residues: CASSPTGRETQYF. The CDR3 DNA reads TGTGCCAGCAGCCCTACAGGGAGAGAGACCCAGTACTTC. Full variable domain (outside the CDR3, taken from reference TRBV7-9 and TRBJ2-5): DTGVSQNPRHKITKRGQNVTFRCDPISEHNRLYWYRQTLGQGPEFLTYFQNEAQLEKSRLLSDRFSAERPKGSFSTLEIQRTEQGDSAMYLCASSPTGRETQYFGPGTRLLVL.

This rearrangement joins TRBV5-4 to TRBJ2-5, with D possibly TRBD2 on 6 matching bases. This CDR3 is 14 amino acids long. Germline CDR1 reads SGHNT; CDR2 reads YYREEE (reference sequence). The ends were cut back, 1 base at V and 4 bases at J, with 11 bases in the middle. The CDR3 region is CASSLISRGETQYF. As DNA, the CDR3 is TGTGCCAGCAGCTTGATCTCGCGGGGAGAGACCCAGTACTTC.

This clone is a singleton in its sample. The chain employs TRBV18 and TRBJ1-1, with 7 positions matching TRBD1. Germline assignment: CDR1 KGHSH and CDR2 LQKENI. CDR3 length: 15 residues. The V segment lost 5 bases and the J segment 0 bases; nucleotides outside the gene matches: 6. CDR3 amino acids: CASSSTDRVNTEAFF. CDR3 coding DNA: TGTGCCAGCTCATCAACCGACAGGGTGAACACTGAAGCTTTCTTT. Full variable domain (remainder filled in from reference TRBV18 and TRBJ1-1): NAGVMQNPRHLVRRRGQEARLRCSPMKGHSHVYWYRQLPEEGLKFMVYLQKENIIDESGMPKERFSAEFPKEGPSILRIQQVVRGDSAAYFCASSSTDRVNTEAFFGQGTRLTVV.

V gene TRBV21-1 combines with J gene TRBJ2-7; the DNA was not used to check the table's D call, TRBD1. TRBV21-1 is a known pseudogene. The CDR3 is 14 amino acids. This CDR3 reads CASSKKDSTYEQYF. CDR3 DNA sequence: TGTGCCAGCAGCAAAAAAGACAGCACTTACGAGCAGTACTTC.